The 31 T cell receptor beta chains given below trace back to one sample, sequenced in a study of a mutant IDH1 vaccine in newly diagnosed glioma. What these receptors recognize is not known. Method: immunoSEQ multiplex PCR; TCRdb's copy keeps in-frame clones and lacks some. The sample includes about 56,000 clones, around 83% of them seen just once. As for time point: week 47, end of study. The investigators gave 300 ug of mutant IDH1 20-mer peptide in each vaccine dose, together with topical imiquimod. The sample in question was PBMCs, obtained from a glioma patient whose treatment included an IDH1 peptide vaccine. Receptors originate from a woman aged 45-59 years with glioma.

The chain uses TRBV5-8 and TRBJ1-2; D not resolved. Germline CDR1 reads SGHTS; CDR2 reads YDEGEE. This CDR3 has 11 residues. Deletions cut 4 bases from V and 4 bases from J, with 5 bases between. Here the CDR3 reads CASSRGYGYTF. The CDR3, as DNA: TGTGCCAGCAGCCGGGGCTATGGCTACACCTTC. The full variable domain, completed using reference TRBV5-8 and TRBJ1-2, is EAGVTQSPTHLIKTRGQQATLRCSPISGHTSVYWYQQALGLGLQFLLWYDEGEERNRGNFPPRFSGRQFPNYSSELNVNALELEDSALYLCASSRGYGYTFGSGTRLTVV.

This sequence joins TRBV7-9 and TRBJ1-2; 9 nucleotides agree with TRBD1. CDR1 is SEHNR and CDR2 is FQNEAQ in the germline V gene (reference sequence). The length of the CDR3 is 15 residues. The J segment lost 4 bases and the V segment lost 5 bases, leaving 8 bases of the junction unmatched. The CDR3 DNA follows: TGTGCCAGCAGCCTACAGGGGGCAACTCTCTATGGCTACACCTTC. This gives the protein CASSLQGATLYGYTF.

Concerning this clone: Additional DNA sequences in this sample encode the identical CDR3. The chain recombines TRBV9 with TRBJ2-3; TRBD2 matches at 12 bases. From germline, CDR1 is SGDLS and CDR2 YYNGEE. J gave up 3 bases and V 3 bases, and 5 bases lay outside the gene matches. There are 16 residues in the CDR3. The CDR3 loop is CASSGGTSGLTDTQYF. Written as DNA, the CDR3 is TGTGCCAGCAGCGGCGGGACTAGCGGGCTGACAGATACGCAGTATTTT.

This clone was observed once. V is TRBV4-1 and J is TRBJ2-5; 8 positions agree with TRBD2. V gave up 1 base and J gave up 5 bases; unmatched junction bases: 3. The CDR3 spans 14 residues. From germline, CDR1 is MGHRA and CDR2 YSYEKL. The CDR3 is CASSQGLAHETQYF. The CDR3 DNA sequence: TGCGCCAGCAGCCAAGGACTAGCGCATGAGACCCAGTACTTC.

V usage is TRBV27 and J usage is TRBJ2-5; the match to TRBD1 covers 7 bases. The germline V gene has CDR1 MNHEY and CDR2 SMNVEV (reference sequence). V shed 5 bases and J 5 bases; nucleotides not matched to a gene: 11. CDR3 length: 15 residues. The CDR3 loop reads CASSPGTAIDETQYF. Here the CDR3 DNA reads TGTGCCAGCAGTCCCGGGACAGCCATCGATGAGACCCAGTACTTC.

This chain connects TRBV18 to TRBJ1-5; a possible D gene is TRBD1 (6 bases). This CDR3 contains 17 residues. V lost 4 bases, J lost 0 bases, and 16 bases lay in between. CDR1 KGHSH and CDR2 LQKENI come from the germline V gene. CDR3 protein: CASSLSGGSYSNQPQHF. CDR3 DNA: TGTGCCAGCTCACTTTCTGGGGGCTCCTATAGCAATCAGCCCCAGCATTTT.

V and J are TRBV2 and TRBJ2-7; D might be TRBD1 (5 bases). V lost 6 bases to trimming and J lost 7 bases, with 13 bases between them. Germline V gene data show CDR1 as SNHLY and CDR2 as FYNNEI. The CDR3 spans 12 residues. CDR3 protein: CASSKNNREQYF. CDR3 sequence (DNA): TGTGCCAGCAGCAAAAACAACAGGGAGCAGTACTTC.

The CDR3 sequence is CASSLGRANSPLHF. The CDR3 DNA follows: TGTGCCAGCAGCTTGGGACGGGCGAATTCACCCCTCCACTTT. The chain joins TRBV5-4 to TRBJ1-6; D call uncertain. The CDR3 extends over 14 amino acids. The germline V gene has CDR1 SGHNT and CDR2 YYREEE (reference sequence). V lost 0 bases and J lost 7, with 8 bases in between.

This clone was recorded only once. As DNA, the CDR3 is TGTGCCAGCAGCGAAGGGGGCAAACAAGAGACCCAGTACTTC. Translation: CASSEGGKQETQYF. The chain recombines TRBV7-2 with TRBJ2-5; 7 nucleotides line up with TRBD1. This CDR3 has 14 amino acids. V gave up 5 bases and J gave up 2 bases; unmatched junction bases: 5. Germline CDR1 is SGHTA and CDR2 is FQGNSA.

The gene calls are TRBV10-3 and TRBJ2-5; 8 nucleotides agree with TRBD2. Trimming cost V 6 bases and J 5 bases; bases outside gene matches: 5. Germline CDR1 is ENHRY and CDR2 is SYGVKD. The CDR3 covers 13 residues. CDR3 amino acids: CAISRGLDETQYF. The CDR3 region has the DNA TGTGCCATCAGCAGGGGACTAGATGAGACCCAGTACTTC.

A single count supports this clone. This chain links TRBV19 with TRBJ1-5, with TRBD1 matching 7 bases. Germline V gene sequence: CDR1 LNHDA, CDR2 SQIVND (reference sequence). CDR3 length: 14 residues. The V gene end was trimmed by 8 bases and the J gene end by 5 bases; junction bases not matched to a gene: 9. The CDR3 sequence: CASRGAGGHQPQHF. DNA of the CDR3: TGTGCCAGTCGGGGCGCAGGGGGGCATCAGCCCCAGCATTTT.

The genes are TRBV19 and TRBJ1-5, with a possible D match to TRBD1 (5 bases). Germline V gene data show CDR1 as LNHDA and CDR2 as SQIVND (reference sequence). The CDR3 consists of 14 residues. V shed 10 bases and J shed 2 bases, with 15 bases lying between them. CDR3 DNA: TGTGCCATCTCCCCGGGGGGGGGCAATCAGCCCCAGCATTTT. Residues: CAISPGGGNQPQHF.

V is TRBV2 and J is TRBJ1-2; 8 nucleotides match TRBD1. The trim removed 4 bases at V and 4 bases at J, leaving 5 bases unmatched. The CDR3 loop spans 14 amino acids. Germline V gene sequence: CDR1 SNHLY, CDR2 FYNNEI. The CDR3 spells CASSATGGVYGYTF. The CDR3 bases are TGTGCCAGCAGTGCCACAGGGGGAGTCTATGGCTACACCTTC.

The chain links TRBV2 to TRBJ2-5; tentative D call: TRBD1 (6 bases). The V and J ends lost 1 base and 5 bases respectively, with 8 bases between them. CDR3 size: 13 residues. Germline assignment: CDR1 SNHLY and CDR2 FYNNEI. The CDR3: CASSEGGRETQYF. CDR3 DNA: TGTGCCAGCAGTGAAGGGGGGCGGGAGACCCAGTACTTC.

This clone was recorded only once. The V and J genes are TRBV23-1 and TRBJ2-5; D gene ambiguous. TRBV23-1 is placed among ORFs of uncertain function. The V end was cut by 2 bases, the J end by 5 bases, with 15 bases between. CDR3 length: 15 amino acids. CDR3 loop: CASSQGNTPHETQYF. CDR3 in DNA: TGCGCCAGCAGTCAAGGAAATACGCCGCATGAGACCCAGTACTTC.

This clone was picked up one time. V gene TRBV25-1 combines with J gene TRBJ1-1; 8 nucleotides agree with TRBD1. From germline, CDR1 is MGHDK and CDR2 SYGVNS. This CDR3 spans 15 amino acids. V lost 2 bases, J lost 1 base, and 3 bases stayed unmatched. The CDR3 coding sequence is TGTGCCAGCAGTGAACCAGGGACAGGGAACACTGAAGCTTTCTTT. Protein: CASSEPGTGNTEAFF.

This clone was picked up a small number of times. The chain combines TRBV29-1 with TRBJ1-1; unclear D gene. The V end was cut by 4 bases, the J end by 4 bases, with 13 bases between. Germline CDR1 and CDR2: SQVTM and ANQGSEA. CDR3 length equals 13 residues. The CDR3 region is CSVAVREGTEAFF. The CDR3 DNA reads TGCAGCGTTGCGGTGAGGGAGGGCACTGAAGCTTTCTTT. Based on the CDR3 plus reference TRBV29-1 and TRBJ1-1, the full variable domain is SAVISQKPSRDICQRGTSLTIQCQVDSQVTMMFWYRQQPGQSLTLIATANQGSEATYESGFVIDKFPISRPNLTFSTLTVSNMSPEDSSIYLCSVAVREGTEAFFGQGTRLTVV.

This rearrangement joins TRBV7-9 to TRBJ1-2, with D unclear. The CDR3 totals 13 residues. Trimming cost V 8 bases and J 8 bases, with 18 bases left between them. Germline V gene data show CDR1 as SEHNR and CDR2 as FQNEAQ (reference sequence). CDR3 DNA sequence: TGTGCCAGCGGAGGCGTACGGCTACAAGGCTACACCTTC. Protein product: CASGGVRLQGYTF.

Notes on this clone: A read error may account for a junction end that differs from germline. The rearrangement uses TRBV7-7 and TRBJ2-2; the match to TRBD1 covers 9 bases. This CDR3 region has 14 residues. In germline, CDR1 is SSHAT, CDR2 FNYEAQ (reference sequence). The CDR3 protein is CASSSDRGTGELFF. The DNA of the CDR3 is TGTGCTAGCAGCTCCGACAGGGGGACCGGGGAGCTGTTTTTT.

CDR3 region: CAISESGPLHF. The CDR3 bases are TGTGCCATCAGTGAGTCGGGGCCCCTCCACTTT. The genes are TRBV10-3 and TRBJ1-6; D is uncertain. Between the trimmed V and J ends, which lost 0 bases and 13 bases, there was a span of 4 bases. CDR1 is ENHRY and CDR2 is SYGVKD in the germline V gene. The length of the CDR3 is 11 residues.

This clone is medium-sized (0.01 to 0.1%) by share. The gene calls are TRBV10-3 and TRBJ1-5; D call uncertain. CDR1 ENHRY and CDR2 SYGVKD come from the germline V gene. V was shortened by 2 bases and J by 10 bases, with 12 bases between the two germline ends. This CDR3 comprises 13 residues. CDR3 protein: CAISEGGLTPQHF. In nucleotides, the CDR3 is TGTGCCATCAGTGAGGGCGGCCTTACTCCCCAGCATTTT.

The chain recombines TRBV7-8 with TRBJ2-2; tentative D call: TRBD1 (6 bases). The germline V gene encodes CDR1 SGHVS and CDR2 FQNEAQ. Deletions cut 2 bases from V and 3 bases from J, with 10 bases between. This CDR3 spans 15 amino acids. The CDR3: CASSLRQEYTGELFF. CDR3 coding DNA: TGTGCCAGCAGCTTACGACAGGAGTACACCGGGGAGCTGTTTTTT.

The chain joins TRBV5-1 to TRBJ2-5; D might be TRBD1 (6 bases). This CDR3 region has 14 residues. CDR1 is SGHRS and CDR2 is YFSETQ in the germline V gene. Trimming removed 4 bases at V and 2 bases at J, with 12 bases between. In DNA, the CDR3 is TGCGCCAGCAGCGACGGTGGACAGCAAGAGACCCAGTACTTC. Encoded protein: CASSDGGQQETQYF.

CDR3 sequence: CASSEQGSGELFF. DNA for the CDR3: TGTGCCAGCAGTGAACAGGGATCCGGGGAGCTGTTTTTT. V and J are TRBV2 and TRBJ2-2; maybe TRBD1 (5 bases). Germline V CDR1 and CDR2: SNHLY, FYNNEI. The CDR3 spans 13 residues. Trimming took 2 bases from V and 6 from J, leaving 7 bases between them.

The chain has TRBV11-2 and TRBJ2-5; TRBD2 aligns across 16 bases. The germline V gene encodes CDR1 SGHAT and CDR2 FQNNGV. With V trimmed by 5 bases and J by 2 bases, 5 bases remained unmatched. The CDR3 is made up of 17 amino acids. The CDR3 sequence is CASSTGTSGGGQETQYF. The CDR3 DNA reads TGTGCCAGCAGCACCGGGACTAGCGGGGGGGGGCAAGAGACCCAGTACTTC.

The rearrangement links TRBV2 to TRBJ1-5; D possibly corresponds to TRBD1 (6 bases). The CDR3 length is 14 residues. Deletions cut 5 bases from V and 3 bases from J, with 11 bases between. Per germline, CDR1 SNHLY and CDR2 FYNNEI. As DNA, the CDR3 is TGTGCCAGCAGTCTGGACAGCTCCAATCAGCCCCAGCATTTT. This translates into CASSLDSSNQPQHF.

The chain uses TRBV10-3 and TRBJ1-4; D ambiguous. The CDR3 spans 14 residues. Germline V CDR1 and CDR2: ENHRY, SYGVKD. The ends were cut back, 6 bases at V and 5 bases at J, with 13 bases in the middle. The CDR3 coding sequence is TGTGCCATCAGACAAGACGGCGGCAATGAAAAACTGTTTTTT. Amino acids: CAIRQDGGNEKLFF.

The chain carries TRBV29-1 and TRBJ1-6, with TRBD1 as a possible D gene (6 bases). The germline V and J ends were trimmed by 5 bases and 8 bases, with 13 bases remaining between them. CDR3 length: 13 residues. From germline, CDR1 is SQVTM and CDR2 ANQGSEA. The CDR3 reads CSVQWTEYSPLHF. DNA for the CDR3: TGCAGCGTTCAATGGACAGAGTATTCACCCCTCCACTTT.

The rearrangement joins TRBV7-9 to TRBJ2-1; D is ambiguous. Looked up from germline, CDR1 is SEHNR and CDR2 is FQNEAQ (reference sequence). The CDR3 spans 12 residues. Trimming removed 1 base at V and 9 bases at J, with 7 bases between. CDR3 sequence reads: CASSLVPTEQFF. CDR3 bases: TGTGCCAGCAGCTTAGTCCCCACTGAGCAGTTCTTC. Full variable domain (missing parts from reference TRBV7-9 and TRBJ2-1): DTGVSQNPRHKITKRGQNVTFRCDPISEHNRLYWYRQTLGQGPEFLTYFQNEAQLEKSRLLSDRFSAERPKGSFSTLEIQRTEQGDSAMYLCASSLVPTEQFFGPGTRLTVL.

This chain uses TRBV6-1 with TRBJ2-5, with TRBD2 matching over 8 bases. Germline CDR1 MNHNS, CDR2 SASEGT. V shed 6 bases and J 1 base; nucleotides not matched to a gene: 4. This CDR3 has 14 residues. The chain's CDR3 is CASRTGGIQETQYF. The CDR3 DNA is TGTGCCAGCAGGACGGGGGGGATCCAAGAGACCCAGTACTTC.

CDR3 in DNA: TGTGCCAGCAATTACGGCTCAACTAATGAAAAACTGTTTTTT. Its translation: CASNYGSTNEKLFF. The genes are TRBV2 and TRBJ1-4; no reliable D call. Trimming stripped 7 bases from V and 0 bases from J, with 9 bases between. CDR1 and CDR2 from the germline V gene are SNHLY and FYNNEI. The CDR3 loop spans 14 amino acids.